This T cell receptor beta chain was obtained from a study of blood T cell repertoires in COVID-19. V lost 5 bases and J lost 6; bases outside the gene matches: 4. Germline V gene sequence: CDR1 MNHEY, CDR2 SVGEGT. The CDR3 runs to 13 residues. The assay was immunoSEQ multiplex PCR, and TCRdb's table has in-frame clones only and misses some. Seen here are tens of thousands of clones, roughly 80% observed once, and the top ten hold 4% to 5.5%. Sequenced sample: peripheral blood. This clonotype was obtained from a man of 80 years or more with COVID-19, enrolled during active disease. This chain uses TRBV6-2 or TRBV6-3 with TRBJ2-7, with TRBD1 matching over 10 bases. Written as DNA, the CDR3 is TGTGCCAGCAGTCCCGGGACAGGGGTCGAGCAGTACTTC. Translation gives CASSPGTGVEQYF.